The T cell receptor (beta chain) under discussion was sequenced for a study of beta chain features in type 1 diabetes. Regarding this clone: Its antigen is unknown.

Deletions cut 6 bases from V and 6 bases from J, with 14 bases between. Germline CDR1 reads SNHLY; CDR2 reads FYNNEI. This CDR3 region has 13 residues. Investigators reverse transcribed all isolated RNA, so they sequenced expressed TCRB transcripts. Produced via immunoSEQ multiplex PCR; TCRdb's table is partial and in-frame only. The sample has 85,000 to 110,000 clones; 25% to 30% are singletons. Overall study findings and caveats: People with Type 1 diabetes carried modestly yet significantly shorter TCRB CDR3s in all four CD4+ subsets. For patients, the naive, central memory and Treg TCRB repertoires appeared more alike than for healthy donors.

The TCR sequence derives from a woman in her late teens or twenties with type 1 diabetes. The sample taken for sequencing was central memory CD4+ T cells from blood. The chain couples TRBV2 to TRBJ1-2; D possibly corresponds to TRBD1 (5 bases). The CDR3 here is CASSTRVVDGYTF. CDR3 bases: TGTGCCAGCAGCACCAGGGTCGTGGATGGCTACACCTTC.